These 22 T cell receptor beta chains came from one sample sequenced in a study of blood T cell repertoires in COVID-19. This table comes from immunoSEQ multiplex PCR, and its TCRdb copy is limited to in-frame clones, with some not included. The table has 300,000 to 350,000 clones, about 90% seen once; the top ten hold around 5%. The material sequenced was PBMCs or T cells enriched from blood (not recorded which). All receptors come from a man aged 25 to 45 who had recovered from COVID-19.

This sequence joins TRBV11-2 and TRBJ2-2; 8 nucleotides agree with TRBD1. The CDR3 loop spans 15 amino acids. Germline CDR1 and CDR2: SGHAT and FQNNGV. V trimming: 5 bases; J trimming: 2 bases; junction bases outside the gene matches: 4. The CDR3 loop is CASSPDRGNTGELFF. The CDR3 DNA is TGTGCCAGCAGCCCCGACAGGGGAAACACCGGGGAGCTGTTTTTT.

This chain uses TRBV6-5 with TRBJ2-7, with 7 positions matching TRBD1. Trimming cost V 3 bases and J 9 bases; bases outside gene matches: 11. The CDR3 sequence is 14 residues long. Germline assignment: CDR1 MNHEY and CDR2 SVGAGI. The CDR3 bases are TGTGCCAGCAGTTATCGGGACAGTTCCAACGGGCAGTACTTC. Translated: CASSYRDSSNGQYF.

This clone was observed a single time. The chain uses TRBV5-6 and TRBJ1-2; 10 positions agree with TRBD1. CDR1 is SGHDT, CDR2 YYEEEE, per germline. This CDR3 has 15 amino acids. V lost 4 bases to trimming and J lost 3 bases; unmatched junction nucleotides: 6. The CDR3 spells CASSPQTGGHYGYTF. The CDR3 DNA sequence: TGTGCCAGCAGCCCCCAGACAGGGGGCCACTATGGCTACACCTTC.

The CDR3 DNA is TGTGCCAGCAGCTTAGGGGCGGGTACCTATGCAACTAATGAAAAACTGTTTTTT. Protein product: CASSLGAGTYATNEKLFF. This rearrangement joins TRBV7-8 to TRBJ1-4; no reliable D call. Trimming removed 1 base from V and 0 bases from J, with 15 bases in between. Per the germline V gene, CDR1 is SGHVS and CDR2 is FQNEAQ. The CDR3 is made up of 18 amino acids. Using reference TRBV7-8 and TRBJ1-4 for the parts outside the CDR3, the full variable domain is GAGVSQSPRYKVAKRGQDVALRCDPISGHVSLFWYQQALGQGPEFLTYFQNEAQLDKSGLPSDRFFAERPEGSVSTLKIQRTQQEDSAVYLCASSLGAGTYATNEKLFFGSGTQLSVL.

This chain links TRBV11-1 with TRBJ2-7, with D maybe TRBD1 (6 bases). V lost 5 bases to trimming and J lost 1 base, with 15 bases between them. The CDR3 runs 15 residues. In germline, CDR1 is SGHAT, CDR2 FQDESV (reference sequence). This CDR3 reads CASSVTGSSSYEQYF. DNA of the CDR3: TGTGCCAGCAGCGTAACAGGGAGTTCTTCCTACGAGCAGTACTTC.

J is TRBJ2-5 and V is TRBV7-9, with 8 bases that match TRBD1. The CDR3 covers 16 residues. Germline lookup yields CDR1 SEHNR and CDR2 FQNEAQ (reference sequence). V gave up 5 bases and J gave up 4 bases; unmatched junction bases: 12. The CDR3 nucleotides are TGTGCCAGCAGCGCTTGGACAGGGTGGGTTAGAGAGACCCAGTACTTC. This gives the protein CASSAWTGWVRETQYF.

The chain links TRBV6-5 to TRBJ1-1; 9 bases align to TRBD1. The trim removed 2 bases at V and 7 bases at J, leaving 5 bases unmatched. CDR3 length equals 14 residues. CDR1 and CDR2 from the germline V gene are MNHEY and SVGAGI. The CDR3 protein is CASSYRDRAREAFF. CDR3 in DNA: TGTGCCAGCAGTTACCGGGACAGGGCTCGTGAAGCTTTCTTT.

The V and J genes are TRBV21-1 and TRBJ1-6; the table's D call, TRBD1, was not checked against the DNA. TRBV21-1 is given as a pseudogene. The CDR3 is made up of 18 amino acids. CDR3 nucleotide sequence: TGTGCCAGCAGCAAAGTAAAGCCCGGGACAGGCAATAATTCACCCCTCCACTTT. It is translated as CASSKVKPGTGNNSPLHF.

Here the CDR3 DNA reads TGTGCCAGCAGCCACCACGCGGGACAGGGGGCTCGGAACACTGAAGCTTTCTTT. It yields the protein CASSHHAGQGARNTEAFF. This sequence joins TRBV11-2 and TRBJ1-1; 12 nucleotides line up with TRBD1. CDR3 size: 18 residues. The germline CDR1 and CDR2 sequences are SGHAT and FQNNGV. The trim removed 5 bases at V and 1 base at J, leaving 11 bases unmatched.

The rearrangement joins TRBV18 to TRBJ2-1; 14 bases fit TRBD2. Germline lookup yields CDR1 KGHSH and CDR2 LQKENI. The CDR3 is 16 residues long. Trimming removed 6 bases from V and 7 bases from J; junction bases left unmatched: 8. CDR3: CASSQTSGGAWNEQFF. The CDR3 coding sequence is TGTGCCAGCTCCCAGACTAGCGGGGGGGCTTGGAATGAGCAGTTCTTC.

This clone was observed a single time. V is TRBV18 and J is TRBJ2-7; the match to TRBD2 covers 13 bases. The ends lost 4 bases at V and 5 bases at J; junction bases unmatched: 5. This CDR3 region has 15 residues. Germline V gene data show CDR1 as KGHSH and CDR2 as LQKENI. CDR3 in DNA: TGTGCCAGCTCACAACTAGCGGGGGGGCCTAACGAGCAGTACTTC. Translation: CASSQLAGGPNEQYF.

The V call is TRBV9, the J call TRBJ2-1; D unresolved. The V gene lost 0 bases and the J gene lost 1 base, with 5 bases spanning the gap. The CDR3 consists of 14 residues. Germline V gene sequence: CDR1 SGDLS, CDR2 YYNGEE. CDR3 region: CASSVEPSYNEQFF. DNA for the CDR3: TGTGCCAGCAGCGTAGAGCCTTCCTACAATGAGCAGTTCTTC.

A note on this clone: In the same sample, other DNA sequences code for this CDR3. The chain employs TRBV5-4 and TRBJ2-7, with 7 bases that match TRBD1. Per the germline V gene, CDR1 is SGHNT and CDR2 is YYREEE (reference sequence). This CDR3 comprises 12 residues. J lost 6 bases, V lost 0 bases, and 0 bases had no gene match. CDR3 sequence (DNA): TGTGCCAGCAGCTTGGACAGGGGCGAGCAGTACTTC. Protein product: CASSLDRGEQYF.

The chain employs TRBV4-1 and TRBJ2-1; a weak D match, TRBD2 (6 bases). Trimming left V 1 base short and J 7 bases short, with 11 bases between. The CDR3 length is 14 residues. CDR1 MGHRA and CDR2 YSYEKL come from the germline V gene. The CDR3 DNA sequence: TGCGCCAGCAGCCAAGTCACGGGGGTAAATGAGCAGTTCTTC. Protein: CASSQVTGVNEQFF.

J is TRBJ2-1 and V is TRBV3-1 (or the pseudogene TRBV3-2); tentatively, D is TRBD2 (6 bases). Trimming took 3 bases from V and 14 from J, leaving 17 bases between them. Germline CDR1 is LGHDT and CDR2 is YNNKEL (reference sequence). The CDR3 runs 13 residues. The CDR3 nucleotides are TGTGCCAGCAGCCATGAGCTCGGGAGTGGTAAGTTCTTC. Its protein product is CASSHELGSGKFF.

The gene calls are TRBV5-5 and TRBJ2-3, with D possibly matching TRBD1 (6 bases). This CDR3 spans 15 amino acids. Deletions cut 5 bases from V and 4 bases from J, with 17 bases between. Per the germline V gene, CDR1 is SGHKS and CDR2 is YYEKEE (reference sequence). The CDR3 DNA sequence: TGTGCCAGCAGTCCAAACAGGGCTTCGGCAGATACGCAGTATTTT. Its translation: CASSPNRASADTQYF.

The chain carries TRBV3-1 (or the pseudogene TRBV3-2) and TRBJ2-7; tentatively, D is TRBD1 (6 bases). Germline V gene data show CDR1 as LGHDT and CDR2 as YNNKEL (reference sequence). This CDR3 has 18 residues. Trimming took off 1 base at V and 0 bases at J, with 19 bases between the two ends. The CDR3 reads CASSQGVEQGFRSYEQYF. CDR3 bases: TGTGCCAGCAGCCAAGGGGTGGAACAGGGATTTCGCTCCTACGAGCAGTACTTC.

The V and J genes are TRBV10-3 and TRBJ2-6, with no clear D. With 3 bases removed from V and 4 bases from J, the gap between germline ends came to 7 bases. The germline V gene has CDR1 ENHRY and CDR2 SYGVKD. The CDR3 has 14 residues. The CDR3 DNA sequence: TGTGCCATCAGTGAAAGAGAGGGGGCCAACGTCCTGACTTTC. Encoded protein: CAISEREGANVLTF.

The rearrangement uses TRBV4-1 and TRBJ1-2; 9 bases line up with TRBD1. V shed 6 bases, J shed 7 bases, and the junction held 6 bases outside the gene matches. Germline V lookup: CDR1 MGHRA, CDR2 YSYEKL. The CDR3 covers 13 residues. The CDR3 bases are TGCGCCAGCAGTCGGGACAGGGATGGTGGCTACACCTTC. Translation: CASSRDRDGGYTF.

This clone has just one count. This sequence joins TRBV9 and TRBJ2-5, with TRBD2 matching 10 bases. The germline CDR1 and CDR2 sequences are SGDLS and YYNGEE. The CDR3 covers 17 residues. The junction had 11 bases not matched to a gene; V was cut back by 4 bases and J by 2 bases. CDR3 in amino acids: CASSFRPSAGGQETQYF. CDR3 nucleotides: TGTGCCAGCAGCTTTCGACCTTCAGCGGGGGGGCAAGAGACCCAGTACTTC. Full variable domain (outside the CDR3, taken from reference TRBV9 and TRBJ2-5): DSGVTQTPKHLITATGQRVTLRCSPRSGDLSVYWYQQSLDQGLQFLIQYYNGEERAKGNILERFSAQQFPDLHSELNLSSLELGDSALYFCASSFRPSAGGQETQYFGPGTRLLVL.

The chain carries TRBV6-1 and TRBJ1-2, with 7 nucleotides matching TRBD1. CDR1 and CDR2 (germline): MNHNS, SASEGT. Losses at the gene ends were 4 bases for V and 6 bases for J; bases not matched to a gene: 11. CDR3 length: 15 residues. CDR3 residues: CASSGRQGESNGYTF. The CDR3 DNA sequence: TGTGCCAGCAGTGGCCGACAGGGTGAAAGCAATGGCTACACCTTC.

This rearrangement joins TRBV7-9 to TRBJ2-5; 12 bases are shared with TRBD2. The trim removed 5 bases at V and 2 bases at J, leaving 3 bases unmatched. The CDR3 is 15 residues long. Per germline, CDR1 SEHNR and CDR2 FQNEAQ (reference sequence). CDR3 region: CASSPGTSGQETQYF. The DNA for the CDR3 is TGTGCCAGCAGCCCCGGGACTAGCGGGCAAGAGACCCAGTACTTC. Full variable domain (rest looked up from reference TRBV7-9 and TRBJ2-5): DTGVSQNPRHKITKRGQNVTFRCDPISEHNRLYWYRQTLGQGPEFLTYFQNEAQLEKSRLLSDRFSAERPKGSFSTLEIQRTEQGDSAMYLCASSPGTSGQETQYFGPGTRLLVL.